These T cell receptor beta chains were read from a single sample in a study of T cell clonotyping in hematopoietic cell transplantation. Profiling relied on immunoSEQ multiplex PCR, and the TCRdb table lists in-frame clones only, not all of them. The table records tens of thousands of clones, about 95% of them present only once. This specimen consisted of peripheral blood mononuclear cells, obtained before stem cell transplant. The receptors here all came from a woman aged 45-59 years with acute myeloid leukemia. Some clones in this sample may be carry-over from other donors' samples. The CDR3 runs from the conserved cysteine through the conserved F or W. A D gene is named only where the DNA matches it firmly. Some rows mark clone size as missing; the rest say once, few, many or name a class of expanded clone.

abundance	j_gene	v_gene	len	d_gene	CDR3aa	CDR3nt
NA	TRBJ1-5	TRBV6-5	15	TRBD1	CATRKTGRWDQPQHF	TGTGCCACTCGAAAGACAGGGCGGTGGGATCAGCCCCAGCATTTT
NA	TRBJ2-7	TRBV5-8	17	TRBD2	CASSLGTSGRADYEQYF	TGTGCCAGCAGCTTGGGGACTAGCGGGAGGGCCGACTACGAGCAGTACTTC
NA	TRBJ1-2	TRBV6-5	12	NA	CASSYVGSGYTF	TGTGCCAGCAGTTACGTTGGCTCCGGCTACACCTTC
NA	TRBJ1-2	TRBV27	12	NA	CASSLHGGGYTF	TGTGCCAGCAGTTTACACGGCGGTGGCTACACCTTC
once	TRBJ2-7	TRBV28	15	NA	CASSLWDPRGHEQYF	TGTGCCAGCAGTTTATGGGATCCCCGAGGCCACGAGCAGTACTTC
NA	TRBJ2-1	TRBV2	13	NA	CASSVNWRSEQFF	TGTGCCAGCAGTGTGAATTGGCGGAGTGAGCAGTTCTTC
NA	TRBJ1-1	TRBV7-9	16	NA	CANQLIGRGQNTEAFF	TGTGCCAACCAGCTAATCGGCAGGGGCCAAAACACTGAAGCTTTCTTT
NA	TRBJ1-3	TRBV5-6	15	TRBD1	CASSSARGVGNTIYF	TGTGCCAGCAGCAGTGCCAGGGGGGTTGGAAACACCATATATTTT
once	TRBJ2-6	TRBV13	18	NA	CATHSPQDPRSGANVLTF	TGTGCCACCCACTCCCCACAGGACCCACGCTCTGGGGCCAACGTCCTGACTTTC
NA	TRBJ2-7	TRBV10-2	11	NA	CATIGNNEQYF	TGCGCCACCATCGGGAACAACGAGCAGTACTTC
NA	TRBJ1-6	TRBV6-4	15	TRBD1	CASSENRGGDSPLHF	TGTGCCAGCAGTGAGAACAGGGGAGGGGATTCACCCCTCCACTTT
once	TRBJ1-1	TRBV6-6	14	NA	CASTLGTVNTEAFF	TGTGCCAGCACGCTTGGGACCGTGAACACTGAAGCTTTCTTT
NA	TRBJ1-2	TRBV19	14	NA	CASSGTGANYGYTF	TGTGCCAGTAGCGGGACGGGAGCTAACTATGGCTACACCTTC
NA	TRBJ1-1	TRBV30	12	NA	CAWRQGNTEAFF	TGTGCCTGGAGGCAGGGGAACACTGAAGCTTTCTTT
NA	TRBJ2-3	TRBV19	15	TRBD1	CASSAGTGGADTQYF	TGTGCCAGTAGTGCCGGGACAGGGGGCGCAGATACGCAGTATTTT
NA	TRBJ1-1	TRBV5-4	14	NA	CASSLARVNTEAFF	TGTGCCAGCAGCTTGGCCAGGGTGAACACTGAAGCTTTCTTT
NA	TRBJ2-3	TRBV14	13	NA	CASSAQGTDTQYF	TGTGCCAGCAGTGCACAGGGCACAGATACGCAGTATTTT
NA	TRBJ1-5	TRBV29-1	13	NA	CSVQGQGDQPQHF	TGCAGCGTCCAAGGCCAGGGAGACCAGCCCCAGCATTTT
NA	TRBJ2-2	TRBV2	15	NA	CASSIPSRVTGELFF	TGTGCCAGCAGCATACCCTCGAGAGTCACCGGGGAGCTGTTTTTT
once	TRBJ1-1	TRBV11-1	14	NA	CASSLAQGNTEAFF	TGTGCCAGCAGCTTAGCACAGGGGAACACTGAAGCTTTCTTT
NA	TRBJ2-7	TRBV30	12	NA	CASAQGSYEQYF	TGTGCCTCCGCACAGGGATCCTACGAGCAGTACTTC
NA	TRBJ2-1	TRBV29-1	13	NA	CSHDKNPYNEQFF	TGCAGCCACGACAAAAACCCCTACAATGAGCAGTTCTTC
NA	TRBJ2-7	TRBV13	12	NA	CASSLVSYEQYF	TGTGCCAGCAGCTTAGTATCCTACGAGCAGTACTTC
NA	TRBJ1-1	TRBV4-1	16	TRBD1	CASSQEGGAGNTEAFF	TGCGCCAGCAGCCAAGAAGGGGGCGCGGGGAACACTGAAGCTTTCTTT
NA	TRBJ2-7	TRBV4-1	16	TRBD2	CASSRLLAGDLYEQYF	TGCGCCAGCAGCCGCCTACTAGCGGGTGACTTATACGAGCAGTACTTC
NA	TRBJ1-3	TRBV5-1	14	TRBD1	CASSAQGAGNTIYF	TGCGCCAGCAGCGCCCAGGGGGCTGGAAACACCATATATTTT
NA	TRBJ2-1	TRBV4-1	15	TRBD2	CASSQPGGGYNEQFF	TGCGCCAGCAGCCAACCGGGGGGGGGCTACAATGAGCAGTTCTTC
once	TRBJ1-1	TRBV2	14	NA	CASSAQGGGGEAFF	TGTGCCAGCAGTGCCCAAGGGGGGGGAGGTGAAGCTTTCTTT
NA	TRBJ2-3	TRBV7-2	15	TRBD2	CASSPRSGSTDTQYF	TGTGCCAGCAGCCCTCGTAGCGGGAGCACAGATACGCAGTATTTT
NA	TRBJ2-7	TRBV2	13	NA	CASSTQGRNEQYF	TGTGCCAGCAGTACCCAGGGGCGCAACGAGCAGTACTTC
NA	TRBJ1-2	TRBV5-1	14	TRBD1	CASSATGTGGGYTF	TGCGCCAGCAGCGCCACCGGGACAGGAGGTGGCTACACCTTC
NA	TRBJ1-5	TRBV7-9	13	NA	CASSTSGFQPQHF	TGTGCCAGCAGCACGTCAGGGTTTCAGCCCCAGCATTTT
NA	TRBJ1-1	TRBV5-1	11	NA	CASRENTEAFF	TGCGCCAGCAGAGAGAACACTGAAGCTTTCTTT
NA	TRBJ2-1	TRBV30	14	NA	CAWTYLSSYNEQFF	TGTGCCTGGACCTACCTAAGCTCCTACAATGAGCAGTTCTTC
NA	TRBJ2-6	TRBV7-6	16	NA	CASSLEVYSGANVLTF	TGTGCCAGCAGCTTAGAGGTTTACTCTGGGGCCAACGTCCTGACTTTC
NA	TRBJ2-7	TRBV6-5	15	NA	CASSYDRTPSYEQYF	TGTGCCAGCAGTTACGACAGAACTCCCTCCTACGAGCAGTACTTC
NA	TRBJ2-7	TRBV4-1	17	TRBD2	CASSRNTGTSDPYEQYF	TGCGCCAGCAGCCGAAACACCGGGACTAGCGACCCCTACGAGCAGTACTTC